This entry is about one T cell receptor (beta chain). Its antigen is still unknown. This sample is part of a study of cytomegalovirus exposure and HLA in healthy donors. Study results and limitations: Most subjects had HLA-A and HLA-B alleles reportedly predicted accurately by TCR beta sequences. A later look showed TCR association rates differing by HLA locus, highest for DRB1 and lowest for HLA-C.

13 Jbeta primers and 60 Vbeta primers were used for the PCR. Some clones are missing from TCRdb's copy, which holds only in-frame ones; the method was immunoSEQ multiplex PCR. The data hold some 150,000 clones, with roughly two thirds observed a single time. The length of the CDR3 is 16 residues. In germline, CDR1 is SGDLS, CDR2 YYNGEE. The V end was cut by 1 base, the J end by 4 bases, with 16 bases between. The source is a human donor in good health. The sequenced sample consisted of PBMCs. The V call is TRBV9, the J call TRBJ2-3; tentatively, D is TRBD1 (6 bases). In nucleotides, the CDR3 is TGTGCCAGCAGCGTACAGGGGACGCGCCCCGCAGATACGCAGTATTTT. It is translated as CASSVQGTRPADTQYF.